This TCR beta chain is drawn from a study of blood T cell repertoires in COVID-19. Produced via immunoSEQ multiplex PCR; TCRdb's table is partial and in-frame only. This table has 95,000 to 150,000 clones, around 80% appearing once. The Seattle site enrolled patients during active infection and followed them longitudinally. Specimen: peripheral blood. This receptor was taken from a young man with COVID-19, enrolled during active disease.

CDR3 in amino acids: CASSLIAGGPLGPYGYTF. The CDR3 DNA follows: TGTGCCAGCAGCTTAATAGCGGGGGGGCCGCTTGGCCCCTATGGCTACACCTTC. The chain has TRBV11-2 and TRBJ1-2; D perhaps matches TRBD1 (6 bases). The CDR3 is 18 residues long. Trimming stripped 2 bases from V and 4 bases from J, with 23 bases between. The germline CDR1 and CDR2 sequences are SGHAT and FQNNGV.